The present T cell receptor beta chain was sequenced within a study of OX40 agonist ivuxolimab in advanced cancers. In the study overall: Ivuxolimab was an agonistic, fully human IgG2 monoclonal antibody directed against OX40 (CD134), a costimulatory receptor. Intravenous ivuxolimab was administered to patients every 2 weeks at six dose levels: 0.01, 0.1, 0.3, 1.5, 3 and 10 mg/kg. Among the roughly 50 dose-escalation patients, around 19 had hepatocellular carcinoma, approximately 15 melanoma, 9 renal cell carcinoma and 9 head and neck cancer. The dose-escalation cohort was roughly 87% male with a mean age of approximately 60 years, ranging from about 23 to 85. Prior anti-PD-1, anti-PD-L1 or anti-CTLA-4 therapy was permitted, and checkpoint inhibitors had been received by about 37% of dose-escalation patients. Three dose-escalation patients achieved partial responses, one with hepatocellular carcinoma and two with cutaneous melanoma. Peripheral TCRbeta sequencing aimed to test whether ivuxolimab altered TCR sequence diversity and caused clonal T-cell expansion. The paper describes the monotherapy dose-escalation part (N ≈ 51 patients) of the phase I trial of ivuxolimab. The research as a whole found: After ivuxolimab, CD8+ T cells had more expanded clones than CD4+ T cells on average. The antigen specificity of the peripheral T cells that underwent clonal expansion was not determined. Low levels of normalized T-cell clonal expansion were also seen in some nonresponding patients. At doses of 0.1 to 3.0 mg/kg, clonal expansion of both CD4+ and CD8+ T cells in blood was seen between baseline and week 6. In the 0.1-3.0 mg/kg groups, partial responders were among the patients with the lowest normalized peripheral clonal expansion, particularly in CD8+ T cells.

The trial excluded patients who had a history of autoimmune disease or who were on systemic immunosuppression. In every dose cohort, peripheral blood was drawn for TCR sequencing at baseline, cycle 4 day 1, and cycle 7 day 1. The samples were taken from a phase I, first-in-human, multicenter, open-label dose-escalation trial of ivuxolimab. Adults with locally advanced or metastatic head and neck squamous cell, hepatocellular, melanoma or renal cell carcinoma were enrolled in the trial. CD4+ and CD8+ T cells were sorted separately from peripheral blood before TCR sequencing. Genomic DNA was extracted from sorted cells for sequencing of the TCRbeta CDR3 region. TCRbeta CDR3 regions were sequenced using the immunoSEQ Assay. Not all clones reach the TCRdb copy of this immuneACCESS table, which keeps in-frame sequences only. Checked studies attribute under half of the gap to unresolved V genes and leave the rest unexplained. In this sample the table shows roughly 56,000 clones, about 82% of which occur a single time. The ten largest clones represent approximately 4.1% of the sample.

On this clone: No antigen is known for it. Per-base qualities were not stored, and no clone one base away is much larger.

This specimen consisted of CD4+ or CD8+ T cells sorted from blood, obtained in a trial of the OX40 agonist ivuxolimab. This TCR was sampled from an adult with an advanced solid tumor such as melanoma, head and neck, liver or kidney cancer.

Read as DNA, the sequence is TGTGCCATCAGTGACGCCGGGACAGGGGGTTCACCCCTCCACTTT. This sequence encodes CAISDAGTGGSPLHF. The receptor chain draws on TRBV10-3 and TRBJ1-6; a stretch of 11 junction bases matches TRBD1. Germline trimming: 3 bases from V, 9 bases from J; junction bases outside gene matches: 4. CDR1 and CDR2 were assigned from the germline V gene as ENHRY and SYGVKD. The CDR3 goes from the cysteine to the phenylalanine over 15 residues. Of all the DNA, just the CDR3 is kept, 45 bases in frame from base 1.